This T cell receptor beta chain originates from a study of cytomegalovirus exposure and HLA in healthy donors. About the research overall: Researchers previously reported finding some 110 million unique TCR beta sequences from roughly 200 million T cells.

Researchers ran the PCR with 60 Vbeta and 13 Jbeta primers. Produced via immunoSEQ multiplex PCR; TCRdb's table is partial and in-frame only. The sample lists 150,000 or so clones; over 75% were seen once. Points from the study as a whole: Earlier analysis looked at TCR beta V segments, and most were productive about 87% or about 30% of the time.

In regard to this clone: Antigen: not known.

Donors in the study were healthy people who gave bone marrow. Germline V gene sequence: CDR1 SGHTA, CDR2 FQGTGA. The CDR3 extends over 15 amino acids. The V gene end was trimmed by 5 bases and the J gene end by 4 bases; junction bases not matched to a gene: 9. This clonotype was obtained from a woman between 25 and 40 years old in good health and CMV-seronegative. V is TRBV7-3 and J is TRBJ2-3; 7 bases are a match to TRBD2. The sample comprised PBMCs. The CDR3 DNA sequence: TGTGCCAGCAGCACTCAGGGTGGGGGGGCAGATACGCAGTATTTT. Protein product: CASSTQGGGADTQYF.